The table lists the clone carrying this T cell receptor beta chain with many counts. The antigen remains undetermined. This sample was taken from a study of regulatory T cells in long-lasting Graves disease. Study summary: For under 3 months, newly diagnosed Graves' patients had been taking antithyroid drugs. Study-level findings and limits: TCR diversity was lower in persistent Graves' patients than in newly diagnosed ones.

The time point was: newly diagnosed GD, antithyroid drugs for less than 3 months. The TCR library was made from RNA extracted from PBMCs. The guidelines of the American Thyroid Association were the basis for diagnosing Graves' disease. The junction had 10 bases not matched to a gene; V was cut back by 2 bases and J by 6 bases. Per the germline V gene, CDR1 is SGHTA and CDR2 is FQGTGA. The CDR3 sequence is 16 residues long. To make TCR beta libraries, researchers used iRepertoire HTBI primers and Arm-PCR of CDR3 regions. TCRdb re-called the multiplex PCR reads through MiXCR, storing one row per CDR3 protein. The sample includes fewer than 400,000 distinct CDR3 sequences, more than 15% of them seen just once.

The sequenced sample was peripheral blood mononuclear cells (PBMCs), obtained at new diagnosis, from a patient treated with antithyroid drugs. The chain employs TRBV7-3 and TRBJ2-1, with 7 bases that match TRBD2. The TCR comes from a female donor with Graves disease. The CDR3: CASSLEGGRKVNEQFF. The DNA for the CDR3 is TGTGCCAGCAGCTTAGAGGGCGGGAGAAAGGTCAATGAGCAGTTCTTC.